This T cell receptor (beta chain) was recorded in a study of cytomegalovirus exposure and HLA in healthy donors. The study's findings and limits: 87-base-pair reads could not separate some V segments, including TRBV6-2 and TRBV6-3. Cytomegalovirus status was reportedly diagnosed by the classifier with high specificity and sensitivity. Later examination showed HLA-associated TCR beta chains had greater clonal expansion than equally common others.

Regarding this clone: Its antigen remains unknown.

Use of 60 Vbeta and 13 Jbeta primers characterized the PCR. Some clones are missing from TCRdb's copy, which holds only in-frame ones; the method was immunoSEQ multiplex PCR. In the table there are about 97,000 clones, over 8% of which are singletons. CDR1 and CDR2 (germline): SNHLY, FYNNEI. This CDR3 has 15 amino acids. V shed 5 bases, J shed 4 bases, and the junction held 6 bases outside the gene matches. This receptor was obtained from a man aged 50-59 years in good health and CMV-seropositive. The specimen sequenced was PBMCs. The rearrangement links TRBV2 to TRBJ1-3, with TRBD1 identical over 9 bases. The CDR3 nucleotides read TGTGCCAGCAGTCTGGGACAGGGTACAGGAAACACCATATATTTT. Translating it yields CASSLGQGTGNTIYF.